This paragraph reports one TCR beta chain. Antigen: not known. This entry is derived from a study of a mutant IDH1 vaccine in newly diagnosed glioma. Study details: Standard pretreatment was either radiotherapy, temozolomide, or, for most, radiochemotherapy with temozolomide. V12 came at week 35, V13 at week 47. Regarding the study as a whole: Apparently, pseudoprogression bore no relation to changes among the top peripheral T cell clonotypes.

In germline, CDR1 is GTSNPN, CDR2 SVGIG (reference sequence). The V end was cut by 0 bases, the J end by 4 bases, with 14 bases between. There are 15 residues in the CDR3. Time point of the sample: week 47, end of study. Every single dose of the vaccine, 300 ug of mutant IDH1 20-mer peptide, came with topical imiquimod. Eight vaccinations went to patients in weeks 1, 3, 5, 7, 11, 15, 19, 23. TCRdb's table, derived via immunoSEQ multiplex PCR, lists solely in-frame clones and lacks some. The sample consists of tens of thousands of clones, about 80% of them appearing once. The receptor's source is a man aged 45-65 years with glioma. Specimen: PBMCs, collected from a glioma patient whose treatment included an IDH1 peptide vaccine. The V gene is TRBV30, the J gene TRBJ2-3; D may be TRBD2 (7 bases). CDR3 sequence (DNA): TGTGCCTGGAGTGTAGGGGGGGGGCTCTCAGATACGCAGTATTTT. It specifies CAWSVGGGLSDTQYF.